Following are 4 T cell receptor beta chains from one sample sequenced in a study of T cell responses to AZD1222 COVID-19 vaccine. Assay used: immunoSEQ multiplex PCR; TCRdb lists only in-frame clones, some missing. The sample yields 85,000 to 100,000 clones, 80% to 90% seen once. The sequencing here drew on peripheral blood, taken on day 0 of AZD1222 vaccination. These receptors were obtained from an adult in good health.

The gene calls are TRBV2 and TRBJ2-5, with 8 bases matching TRBD2. The V segment lost 2 bases and the J segment 3 bases; nucleotides outside the gene matches: 2. This CDR3 contains 14 residues. Germline lookup yields CDR1 SNHLY and CDR2 FYNNEI. CDR3 bases: TGTGCCAGCAGTGAAATAGCGGGGAAAGAGACCCAGTACTTC. Its translation is CASSEIAGKETQYF.

V and J are TRBV5-1 and TRBJ2-7; TRBD1 agrees at 7 bases. V lost 0 bases and J lost 4; bases outside the gene matches: 4. The CDR3 extends over 14 amino acids. Germline values: CDR1 SGHRS, CDR2 YFSETQ. The CDR3 sequence: CASSLGQGVYEQYF. For the CDR3, the DNA is TGCGCCAGCAGCTTGGGGCAGGGGGTATACGAGCAGTACTTC. Based on the CDR3 plus reference TRBV5-1 and TRBJ2-7, the full variable domain is KAGVTQTPRYLIKTRGQQVTLSCSPISGHRSVSWYQQTPGQGLQFLFEYFSETQRNKGNFPGRFSGRQFSNSRSEMNVSTLELGDSALYLCASSLGQGVYEQYFGPGTRLTVT.

The DNA for the CDR3 is TGTGCCTGGAGTGTACTAGGAGAAGTTAACTACGAGCAGTACTTC. As protein: CAWSVLGEVNYEQYF. This rearrangement joins TRBV30 to TRBJ2-7; weak D call: TRBD2 (5 bases). The germline V gene encodes CDR1 GTSNPN and CDR2 SVGIG (reference sequence). Between the trimmed V and J ends, which lost 0 bases and 3 bases, there was a span of 15 bases. The CDR3 sequence is 15 residues long.

The rearrangement uses TRBV5-6 and TRBJ2-1; TRBD1 is a possible D gene (5 bases). CDR3 length: 17 amino acids. The germline CDR1 and CDR2 sequences are SGHDT and YYEEEE. V lost 0 bases to trimming and J lost 0 bases, with 13 bases between them. This CDR3 is CASSLEGVRYSYNEQFF. The DNA of the CDR3 is TGTGCCAGCAGCTTGGAAGGGGTTCGATACTCCTACAATGAGCAGTTCTTC. The variable domain in full, with the rest retrieved from reference TRBV5-6 and TRBJ2-1, is DAGVTQSPTHLIKTRGQQVTLRCSPKSGHDTVSWYQQALGQGPQFIFQYYEEEERQRGNFPDRFSGHQFPNYSSELNVNALLLGDSALYLCASSLEGVRYSYNEQFFGPGTRLTVL.